The clone carrying this TCR beta chain was found many times. This entry belongs to a study of shared clonotypes between healthy human individuals. For the study at large: Donors consisted of two women and three men between 18 and 49.

TCRdb's table, derived via immunoSEQ multiplex PCR, lists solely in-frame clones and lacks some. Of around 450,000 clones in the sample, about four fifths were seen once. Deletions cut 0 bases from V and 1 base from J, with 14 bases between. This CDR3 has 17 amino acids. Germline lookup yields CDR1 MRHNA and CDR2 SNTAGT. The sample was PBMCs. The receptor's source is a woman aged 35 to 49 in good health. Some clones in this sample may be carry-over from other donors' samples. The rearrangement uses TRBV6-4 and TRBJ2-3, with TRBD2 as a possible D gene (7 bases). In nucleotides, the CDR3 is TGTGCCAGCAGTGACTCGAGCGGAGGGGGGGGCACAGATACGCAGTATTTT. This encodes CASSDSSGGGGTDTQYF.